The clone carrying this TCR beta chain was found a few times. Germline-derived CDR1 and CDR2 are SQVTM and ANQGSEA. The V segment lost 6 bases and the J segment 4 bases; nucleotides outside the gene matches: 5. The CDR3 sequence is 12 residues long. Preparation of the TCRbeta library was carried out with unique molecular identifiers. TCRdb redid the calling of the PCR reads with MiXCR, one entry per CDR3 protein. Of about 400,000 distinct CDR3 sequences in the sample, 13% were seen once. These data belong to a study of T-cell reconstitution after alpha-beta-depleted transplantation in children. Specimen: PBMCs, collected from the stem cell graft. This TCR came from a human donor who donated a stem cell graft to a child with Fanconi anemia. This chain uses TRBV29-1 with TRBJ1-2, with 7 positions matching TRBD1. The CDR3 protein is CSVIRDSYGYTF. Here the CDR3 DNA reads TGCAGCGTAATACGGGACAGCTATGGCTACACCTTC.